These 30 T cell receptor beta chains share one sample of origin, sequenced in a study of cytomegalovirus exposure and HLA in healthy donors. PCR employed 60 Vbeta and 13 Jbeta primers. Data came from immunoSEQ multiplex PCR; TCRdb stores just in-frame clones and leaves some out. There are roughly 120,000 clones in the sample; over 70% occur only once, and over 1.5% lies in the top ten. Sequences were obtained from PBMCs. The receptor source for this set is a woman aged 18-29 years in good health and CMV-seronegative.

V gene TRBV29-1 combines with J gene TRBJ2-3; TRBD2 aligns across 8 bases. With 6 bases clipped from V and 0 bases from J, the junction kept 8 bases outside the gene matches. Germline assignment: CDR1 SQVTM and CDR2 ANQGSEA. The length of the CDR3 is 15 residues. The CDR3 bases are TGCAGCGTAGCGGGGGACCTTTCTAGCACAGATACGCAGTATTTT. Amino acid sequence: CSVAGDLSSTDTQYF.

The V call is TRBV7-8, the J call TRBJ1-2, with TRBD1 as a possible D gene (5 bases). CDR3 length equals 14 residues. Germline loops: CDR1 SGHVS, CDR2 FQNEAQ. V was cut by 6 bases and J by 8 bases, with 19 bases left in between. CDR3 in DNA: TGTGCCAGCAGTCAAGCGACGGGGGTAGGAGGCTACACCTTC. This translates into CASSQATGVGGYTF.

The V gene is TRBV7-8, the J gene TRBJ2-7, with D perhaps TRBD1 (6 bases). The CDR3 spans 12 residues. The V end was cut by 6 bases, the J end by 4 bases, with 10 bases between. CDR1 is SGHVS, CDR2 FQNEAQ, per germline. CDR3 residues: CASSRDKYEQYF. In DNA, the CDR3 is TGTGCCAGCAGTAGGGACAAGTACGAGCAGTACTTC.

This clone was seen more than once but under ten times. This chain uses TRBV13 with TRBJ2-3; 8 nucleotides align to TRBD2. Per germline, CDR1 PRHDT and CDR2 FYEKMQ (reference sequence). CDR3 length: 15 residues. The V gene end was trimmed by 4 bases and the J gene end by 5 bases; junction bases not matched to a gene: 8. The CDR3: CASSSGLVAGDTQYF. CDR3 in DNA: TGTGCCAGCAGCTCGGGACTAGTCGCCGGAGATACGCAGTATTTT.

This rearrangement joins TRBV5-6 to TRBJ2-7; TRBD1 aligns across 11 bases. Germline-derived CDR1 and CDR2 are SGHDT and YYEEEE. This CDR3 region has 15 residues. Unmatched junction bases numbered 8, after V lost 4 bases and J lost 5 bases. The CDR3 DNA reads TGTGCCAGCAGCCCTTTACGGGACAGGGGGGACGAGCAGTACTTC. It is translated as CASSPLRDRGDEQYF.

The CDR3 is CASSLLGGVIPYEQYF. CDR3 nucleotides: TGTGCCAGCAGCTTATTAGGGGGCGTAATTCCCTACGAGCAGTACTTC. The V call is TRBV7-8, the J call TRBJ2-7; 7 nucleotides match TRBD1. The germline gives CDR1 SGHVS, CDR2 FQNEAQ. V lost 2 bases and J lost 2; bases outside the gene matches: 9. CDR3 size: 16 residues. The full variable domain, rest sourced from reference TRBV7-8 and TRBJ2-7, is GAGVSQSPRYKVAKRGQDVALRCDPISGHVSLFWYQQALGQGPEFLTYFQNEAQLDKSGLPSDRFFAERPEGSVSTLKIQRTQQEDSAVYLCASSLLGGVIPYEQYFGPGTRLTVT.

The J gene is TRBJ1-3, the V gene TRBV2; TRBD1 is a possible D gene (6 bases). CDR1 and CDR2 (germline): SNHLY, FYNNEI. The CDR3 is 17 residues long. V gave up 2 bases and J gave up 3 bases, with 17 bases separating them. CDR3 loop: CASSEFSLQGSGNTIYF. For the CDR3, the DNA is TGTGCCAGCAGTGAATTTTCCCTACAGGGAAGTGGAAACACCATATATTTT.

The rearrangement joins TRBV7-2 to TRBJ1-1; TRBD1 aligns across 8 bases. This CDR3 spans 14 amino acids. CDR1 SGHTA and CDR2 FQGNSA come from the germline V gene. Germline trimming cut 4 bases from V and 6 bases from J; bases unmatched to any gene: 7. CDR3 loop: CASSSGQGGPEAFF. CDR3 nucleotide sequence: TGTGCCAGCAGCTCTGGACAGGGCGGACCTGAAGCTTTCTTT.

This clone was seen more than once but under ten times. The conserved closing phenylalanine or tryptophan is absent in this CDR3, likely reflecting a read error. The chain joins TRBV7-8 to TRBJ1-4, with TRBD1 identical over 9 bases. CDR1 and CDR2 (germline): SGHVS, FQNEAQ. This CDR3 spans 15 amino acids. The V gene end was trimmed by 2 bases and the J gene end by 8 bases; junction bases not matched to a gene: 6. The chain's CDR3 is CASSLRQGEGEKLFV. The CDR3 region has the DNA TGTGCCAGCAGCTTAAGACAGGGGGAGGGGGAAAAACTGTTTGTT.

The J gene is TRBJ2-7, the V gene TRBV9; TRBD1 matches at 8 bases. Germline V gives CDR1 SGDLS, CDR2 YYNGEE. V gave up 0 bases and J gave up 2 bases; unmatched junction bases: 4. This CDR3 comprises 15 residues. CDR3 loop: CASSVGTGPTYEQYF. DNA for the CDR3: TGTGCCAGCAGCGTAGGGACAGGGCCTACCTACGAGCAGTACTTC.

The rearrangement joins TRBV15 to TRBJ2-2; the D gene is possibly TRBD1 (6 bases). V gave up 1 base and J gave up 1 base, with 10 bases separating them. The CDR3 totals 16 residues. The germline CDR1 and CDR2 sequences are LNHNV and YYDKDF (reference sequence). In DNA, the CDR3 is TGTGCCACCAGCAGAGTCCCGGGACAGAACACCGGGGAGCTGTTTTTT. Translation: CATSRVPGQNTGELFF.

The J gene is TRBJ2-7, the V gene TRBV7-2, with D possibly being TRBD2 (5 bases). The V and J ends lost 1 base and 0 bases respectively, with 10 bases between them. The germline gives CDR1 SGHTA, CDR2 FQGNSA. This CDR3 has 15 residues. Written as DNA, the CDR3 is TGTGCCAGCAGCTTAGACTTCGCGGGCTCCTACGAGCAGTACTTC. Residues: CASSLDFAGSYEQYF.

The genes are TRBV6-6 and TRBJ1-2; 9 bases agree with TRBD1. The CDR3 runs 14 residues. Germline CDR1 reads MNHNY; CDR2 reads SVGAGI (reference sequence). Trimming cost V 5 bases and J 6 bases; bases outside gene matches: 7. In DNA, the CDR3 is TGTGCCAGCAGTGGGACAGGGATGAACCATGGCTACACCTTC. Protein: CASSGTGMNHGYTF.

This clone turned up a few times. This chain connects TRBV6-5 to TRBJ1-4; TRBD1 matches 9 bases. The germline gives CDR1 MNHEY, CDR2 SVGAGI. This CDR3 contains 14 residues. V was pared by 5 bases and J by 6 bases, with 4 bases of the junction left unmatched. The CDR3 protein is CASSKQGAYEKLFF. The CDR3 DNA is TGTGCCAGCAGTAAACAGGGGGCTTATGAAAAACTGTTTTTT.

V gene TRBV6-4 combines with J gene TRBJ2-3, with 10 bases identical to TRBD2. V lost 5 bases, J lost 1 base, and 3 bases stayed unmatched. Germline lookup yields CDR1 MRHNA and CDR2 SNTAGT. The length of the CDR3 is 15 residues. CDR3 sequence: CASSRTSGGTDTQYF. Written as DNA, the CDR3 is TGTGCCAGCAGTCGGACTAGCGGAGGCACAGATACGCAGTATTTT.

V is TRBV28 and J is TRBJ2-7, with D possibly being TRBD2 (6 bases). The V and J ends lost 8 bases and 6 bases respectively, with 17 bases between them. The CDR3 totals 13 residues. CDR1 MDHEN and CDR2 SYDVKM come from the germline V gene. CDR3 loop: CASSRPPGGEQYF. CDR3 DNA: TGTGCCAGCTCCCGACCCCCCGGGGGCGAGCAGTACTTC. The full variable domain, completed using reference TRBV28 and TRBJ2-7, is DVKVTQSSRYLVKRTGEKVFLECVQDMDHENMFWYRQDPGLGLRLIYFSYDVKMKEKGDIPEGYSVSREKKERFSLILESASTNQTSMYLCASSRPPGGEQYFGPGTRLTVT.

This clone was detected once. The rearrangement joins TRBV6-5 to TRBJ2-3; 10 bases line up with TRBD1. The CDR3 consists of 16 residues. V was pared by 4 bases and J by 6 bases, with 10 bases of the junction left unmatched. CDR1 and CDR2 from the germline V gene are MNHEY and SVGAGI. The CDR3 DNA sequence: TGTGCCAGCAGTTCCCCACCGGGACAGGGGAAGGATACGCAGTATTTT. Translating it yields CASSSPPGQGKDTQYF.

The chain employs TRBV5-6 and TRBJ1-4; 8 nucleotides align to TRBD1. With 4 bases clipped from V and 8 bases from J, the junction kept 10 bases outside the gene matches. Germline values: CDR1 SGHDT, CDR2 YYEEEE. There are 15 residues in the CDR3. The CDR3 protein is CASSPPTGGGEKLFF. CDR3 DNA sequence: TGTGCCAGCAGCCCCCCCACAGGGGGTGGCGAAAAACTGTTTTTT.

The chain employs TRBV4-1 and TRBJ1-1; 7 bases are shared with TRBD1. This CDR3 contains 17 residues. Germline V CDR1 and CDR2: MGHRA, YSYEKL. Trimming cost V 0 bases and J 3 bases; bases outside gene matches: 10. Written as DNA, the CDR3 is TGCGCCAGCAGCCAAGATGGGGCCAGGGGGTCAGACACTGAAGCTTTCTTT. It codes for CASSQDGARGSDTEAFF.

The genes are TRBV18 and TRBJ1-1; TRBD1 matches 9 bases. The CDR3 is made up of 15 amino acids. V dropped 2 bases and J dropped 2; count of bases not matched to a gene: 3. The germline CDR1 and CDR2 sequences are KGHSH and LQKENI. The CDR3 coding sequence is TGTGCCAGCTCACCAACGGACAGGGGCAACACTGAAGCTTTCTTT. The encoded protein is CASSPTDRGNTEAFF.

Regarding this clone: An end of the junction does not agree with germline; a read error may underlie this. The chain carries TRBV28 and TRBJ2-7; 7 nucleotides agree with TRBD1. There are 14 residues in the CDR3. CDR1 MDHEN and CDR2 SYDVKM come from the germline V gene. The CDR3 loop is CASAVPGQYYAQYF. The CDR3 nucleotides read TGTGCCAGCGCCGTTCCGGGACAGTACTACGCGCAGTACTTC.

The gene calls are TRBV27 and TRBJ1-6, with D perhaps TRBD1 (5 bases). V gave up 6 bases and J gave up 6 bases, with 9 bases separating them. This CDR3 is built from 13 residues. The germline V gene has CDR1 MNHEY and CDR2 SMNVEV (reference sequence). The CDR3 spells CASSTRVNSPLHF. The CDR3 bases are TGTGCCAGCAGCACCAGGGTTAATTCACCCCTCCACTTT.

This clone appeared a single time. The gene calls are TRBV11-2 and TRBJ1-1, with a tentative D call TRBD1 (6 bases). Germline V gene sequence: CDR1 SGHAT, CDR2 FQNNGV. The CDR3 has 15 residues. The V end lost 4 bases, the J end lost 5 bases, and 17 bases lay between the germline ends. The CDR3 sequence is CASSSPGRGGTEAFF. The CDR3 region has the DNA TGTGCCAGCAGCTCCCCCGGCAGGGGAGGGACTGAAGCTTTCTTT.

The chain couples TRBV27 to TRBJ2-1; D unresolved. The CDR3 sequence is 13 residues long. Germline V lookup: CDR1 MNHEY, CDR2 SMNVEV (reference sequence). Trimming removed 3 bases at V and 4 bases at J, with 7 bases between. The CDR3 region has the DNA TGTGCCAGCAGTTTTGCGGTTTACAATGAGCAGTTCTTC. This translates into CASSFAVYNEQFF.

This clone has only one observation. The chain links TRBV6-1 to TRBJ1-1; the D gene is possibly TRBD1 (6 bases). Trimming stripped 7 bases from V and 1 base from J, with 13 bases between. Germline V gives CDR1 MNHNS, CDR2 SASEGT. This CDR3 contains 14 residues. The CDR3 protein is CASNPQGANTEAFF. For the CDR3, the DNA is TGTGCCAGCAATCCACAGGGAGCGAACACTGAAGCTTTCTTT.

The chain uses TRBV7-6 and TRBJ2-2; the D gene is possibly TRBD1 (6 bases). The CDR3 is 17 amino acids. Trimming removed 5 bases at V and 0 bases at J, with 16 bases between. Germline V gene lookup returns CDR1 SGHVS and CDR2 FNYEAQ. For the CDR3, the DNA is TGTGCCAGCAGCCGATTGGACAGCTCTTCGAACACCGGGGAGCTGTTTTTT. As protein: CASSRLDSSSNTGELFF. The full variable domain, in which reference TRBV7-6 and TRBJ2-2 provide the parts outside the CDR3, is GAGVSQSPRYKVTKRGQDVALRCDPISGHVSLYWYRQALGQGPEFLTYFNYEAQQDKSGLPNDRFSAERPEGSISTLTIQRTEQRDSAMYRCASSRLDSSSNTGELFFGEGSRLTVL.

The V gene is TRBV29-1, the J gene TRBJ2-1; D perhaps matches TRBD1 (5 bases). The germline V gene has CDR1 SQVTM and CDR2 ANQGSEA. The V and J ends lost 4 bases and 5 bases respectively, with 15 bases between them. The CDR3 covers 14 residues. As DNA, the CDR3 is TGCAGCGTTGGAGGTGGGCAGGACAACAATGAGCAGTTCTTC. Its protein product is CSVGGGQDNNEQFF.

This sequence joins TRBV4-1 and TRBJ1-5, with 10 bases that match TRBD1. The germline CDR1 and CDR2 sequences are MGHRA and YSYEKL. V dropped 1 base and J dropped 4; count of bases not matched to a gene: 10. This CDR3 contains 18 residues. In DNA form, the CDR3 reads TGCGCCAGCAGCCAAGTATTTAACCCGGGACAGGGGAATCAGCCCCAGCATTTT. This gives the protein CASSQVFNPGQGNQPQHF.

The rearrangement joins TRBV7-2 to TRBJ2-1; TRBD2 is a possible D gene (6 bases). Germline CDR1 reads SGHTA; CDR2 reads FQGNSA. V lost 1 base and J 8 bases, leaving 15 bases between the germline ends. The CDR3 runs to 15 residues. DNA of the CDR3: TGTGCCAGCAGCTTAGTTACTACGGGGGTTCATGAGCAGTTCTTC. Protein: CASSLVTTGVHEQFF.

This clone was found a few times. The gene calls are TRBV19 and TRBJ1-1; no reliable D call. The length of the CDR3 is 12 residues. In germline, CDR1 is LNHDA, CDR2 SQIVND (reference sequence). V was shortened by 2 bases and J by 1 base, with 2 bases between the two germline ends. CDR3 coding DNA: TGTGCCAGTAGTATACAGAACACTGAAGCTTTCTTT. This translates into CASSIQNTEAFF.